One and the same sample provided the 13 T cell receptor beta chains below, sequenced in a study of blood T cell repertoires in COVID-19. Sequencing used immunoSEQ multiplex PCR; TCRdb keeps in-frame clones, though not all of them. The sample has some 200,000 clones; about 85% are singletons. The source material was peripheral blood. These TCRs come from a woman in her 70s with COVID-19, enrolled during active disease.

This clone was counted a single time. The genes are TRBV5-1 and TRBJ2-7; 10 bases align to TRBD2. The ends lost 4 bases at V and 3 bases at J; junction bases unmatched: 7. This CDR3 contains 15 residues. CDR1 and CDR2 (germline): SGHRS, YFSETQ. The CDR3: CASSPFSGGNYEQYF. In DNA form, the CDR3 reads TGCGCCAGCAGCCCCTTTAGCGGGGGGAACTACGAGCAGTACTTC.

This clone was detected only a few times. The chain links TRBV28 to TRBJ2-4; D uncertain. Germline V CDR1 and CDR2: MDHEN, SYDVKM. Trimming shortened V by 3 bases and J by 0 bases, and 12 bases separated the two germline ends. The CDR3 length is 16 residues. The CDR3 region is CASSFQTALAKNIQYF. CDR3 DNA: TGTGCCAGCAGTTTCCAAACTGCACTAGCCAAAAACATTCAGTACTTC. Full variable domain (remainder filled in from reference TRBV28 and TRBJ2-4): DVKVTQSSRYLVKRTGEKVFLECVQDMDHENMFWYRQDPGLGLRLIYFSYDVKMKEKGDIPEGYSVSREKKERFSLILESASTNQTSMYLCASSFQTALAKNIQYFGAGTRLSVL.

The genes are TRBV5-1 and TRBJ2-2, with 7 bases aligning to TRBD2. The CDR3 is made up of 17 amino acids. The V gene's germline CDR1 is SGHRS and CDR2 YFSETQ. V lost 3 bases to trimming and J lost 2 bases; unmatched junction nucleotides: 10. The CDR3 nucleotides read TGCGCCAGCAGCTCCCCGGGGGGTAGCGCAAACACCGGGGAGCTGTTTTTT. Translated: CASSSPGGSANTGELFF.

The chain couples TRBV3-1 (or the pseudogene TRBV3-2) to TRBJ1-1, with D possibly matching TRBD1 (6 bases). The CDR3 extends over 14 amino acids. Trimming shortened V by 1 base and J by 6 bases, and 12 bases separated the two germline ends. CDR1 LGHDT and CDR2 YNNKEL come from the germline V gene (reference sequence). CDR3 coding DNA: TGTGCCAGCAGCCAAGCGGGGGGCAGGGCTGAAGCTTTCTTT. Its translation is CASSQAGGRAEAFF.

This CDR3 is CATSAAGAYEQYF. As DNA, the CDR3 is TGTGCCACCAGTGCCGCGGGAGCGTACGAGCAGTACTTC. The chain links TRBV24-1 to TRBJ2-7; 7 positions agree with TRBD2. The germline CDR1 and CDR2 sequences are KGHDR and SFDVKD. After removal of 5 bases from V and 4 bases from J, the junction contained 4 bases not matched to a gene. The CDR3 is 13 amino acids.

The chain is built from TRBV2 and TRBJ1-1; weak D call: TRBD1 (5 bases). Germline-derived CDR1 and CDR2 are SNHLY and FYNNEI. The CDR3 loop spans 16 amino acids. Trimming pared 6 bases from V and 2 bases from J, leaving 19 bases between. The CDR3 here is CASSDLAGTLNTEAFF. In nucleotides, the CDR3 is TGTGCCAGCAGCGACTTAGCCGGGACTCTTAACACTGAAGCTTTCTTT.

The chain links TRBV7-2 to TRBJ2-3, with D maybe TRBD2 (7 bases). CDR1 and CDR2 (germline): SGHTA, FQGNSA. Trimming removed 2 bases from V and 4 bases from J, with 13 bases in between. The CDR3 spans 15 residues. The CDR3 here is CASSLLGGRADTQYF. CDR3 nucleotides: TGTGCCAGCAGCTTACTCGGGGGGCGGGCAGATACGCAGTATTTT.

The V gene is TRBV21-1, the J gene TRBJ2-7; TRBD2, the D gene given by the table, was not confirmed from the DNA. TRBV21-1 is annotated as a pseudogene. The CDR3 consists of 12 residues. The CDR3 bases are TGTGCCAGCAGAGGGACTCCGGGGGAGCAGTACGTC. Its protein is CASRGTPGEQYV.

The V gene is TRBV18, the J gene TRBJ2-7; maybe TRBD1 (5 bases). This CDR3 comprises 15 residues. Germline CDR1 is KGHSH and CDR2 is LQKENI. With 3 bases removed from V and 2 bases from J, the gap between germline ends came to 14 bases. CDR3 bases: TGTGCCAGCTCACCGAGGACACAGGCGGCCTACGAGCAGTACTTC. As protein: CASSPRTQAAYEQYF. Combining the CDR3 with reference TRBV18 and TRBJ2-7 gives the whole variable domain NAGVMQNPRHLVRRRGQEARLRCSPMKGHSHVYWYRQLPEEGLKFMVYLQKENIIDESGMPKERFSAEFPKEGPSILRIQQVVRGDSAAYFCASSPRTQAAYEQYFGPGTRLTVT.

Notes on this clone: The identical CDR3 is also encoded by other nucleotide sequences in the sample. The CDR3 DNA reads as TGTGCCAGCAGCCTCCGGGAAGAGAACACTGAAGCTTTCTTT. Amino acids: CASSLREENTEAFF. The chain joins TRBV3-1 (or the pseudogene TRBV3-2) to TRBJ1-1; D gene unclear. Deletions cut 4 bases from V and 1 base from J, with 10 bases between. Germline values: CDR1 LGHDT, CDR2 YNNKEL (reference sequence). This CDR3 contains 14 residues.

This clone was observed at least ten times. The chain combines TRBV27 with TRBJ2-1; D possibly corresponds to TRBD2 (5 bases). Germline lookup yields CDR1 MNHEY and CDR2 SMNVEV (reference sequence). Trimming took off 5 bases at V and 4 bases at J, with 12 bases between the two ends. This CDR3 is 14 amino acids long. DNA for the CDR3: TGTGCCAGCAGTCCATACGGGATATACAATGAGCAGTTCTTC. Its translation: CASSPYGIYNEQFF.

The sample holds a few counts of this clone. This chain connects TRBV7-2 to TRBJ1-1, with D possibly matching TRBD1 (6 bases). Germline V CDR1 and CDR2: SGHTA, FQGNSA. This CDR3 has 13 residues. Deletions cut 4 bases from V and 6 bases from J, with 12 bases between. CDR3 sequence: CASSWLGAAEAFF. As DNA, the CDR3 is TGTGCCAGCAGCTGGCTGGGGGCGGCTGAAGCTTTCTTT.

The rearrangement links TRBV12-3 or TRBV12-4 to TRBJ1-3; D not certain. V gave up 4 bases and J gave up 2 bases, with 6 bases separating them. The CDR3 is 13 amino acids. CDR3 coding DNA: TGTGCCAGCAGTTCCGGGGCTGGAAACACCATATATTTT. It encodes CASSSGAGNTIYF.